The present entry profiles one TCR beta chain with its context. As yet, its antigen is unknown. The data derive from a study of long-term antiretroviral therapy in people with HIV. The libraries were made with immunoSEQ v3.0 at survey level. Sequencing aimed at 40,000-50,000 T-cell genomes per sample. Generated by immunoSEQ multiplex PCR, the TCRdb table keeps only in-frame clones and is missing some. Of about 16,000 clones in the sample, roughly 80% are singletons; the top ten hold more than 12%. CDR3 length: 16 residues. Germline V gene lookup returns CDR1 SGDLS and CDR2 YYNGEE. V lost 0 bases and J lost 3, with 13 bases in between. Study-level findings and limits: The clones with expansion before ART were dominant in the repertoire at all time points.

The receptor was isolated from a woman aged 45-65 years with HIV. The chain joins TRBV9 to TRBJ1-3; D gene unclear. This specimen was unsorted PBMCs, taken 1.5 years before starting antiretroviral therapy. Written as DNA, the CDR3 is TGTGCCAGCAGCGTAGATCGGGGAGCAGGTGGAAACACCATATATTTT. It specifies CASSVDRGAGGNTIYF.